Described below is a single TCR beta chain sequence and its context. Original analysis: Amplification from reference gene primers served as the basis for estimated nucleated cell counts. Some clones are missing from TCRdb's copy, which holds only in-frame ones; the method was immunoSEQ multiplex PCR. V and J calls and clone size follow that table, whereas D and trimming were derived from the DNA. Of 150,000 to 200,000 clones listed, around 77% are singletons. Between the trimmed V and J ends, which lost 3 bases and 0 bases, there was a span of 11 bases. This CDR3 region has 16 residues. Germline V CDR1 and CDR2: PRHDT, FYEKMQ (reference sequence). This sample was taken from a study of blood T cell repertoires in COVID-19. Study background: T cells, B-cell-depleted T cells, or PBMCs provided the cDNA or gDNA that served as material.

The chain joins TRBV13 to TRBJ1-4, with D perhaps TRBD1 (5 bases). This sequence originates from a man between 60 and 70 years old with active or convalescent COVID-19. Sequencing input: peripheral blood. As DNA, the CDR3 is TGTGCCAGCAGCTTTCGACAGCGTACAACTAATGAAAAACTGTTTTTT. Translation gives CASSFRQRTTNEKLFF.